The source of this TCR beta chain is a study of blood T cells in healthy people across ages. Notes on this clonotype: Its antigen is not known.

General study points: Conclusively comparing naive with antigen-experienced cells was impossible with unsorted PBMCs.

A sample-barcoded 5' primer and a J-beta primer mix were used in a second PCR of about 7 to 12 cycles. MiXCR was run by TCRdb on the 5' RACE reads, yielding one entry per CDR3 protein. The sample includes about 560,000 distinct CDR3 sequences, around a quarter of them seen just once. V shed 5 bases, J shed 5 bases, and the junction held 9 bases outside the gene matches. Germline V CDR1 and CDR2: SGHTA, FQGNSA. The CDR3 covers 15 residues. This same sample was also taken into another study, of T cells of mothers and their children.

The V gene is TRBV7-2, the J gene TRBJ2-7; 10 bases agree with TRBD2. This clonotype was obtained from a boy aged 2 to 10 in good health. Sample: blood. Here the CDR3 reads CASSQSSGSVHEQYF. The CDR3 DNA sequence: TGTGCCAGCAGCCAATCTAGCGGGAGTGTCCACGAGCAGTACTTC.